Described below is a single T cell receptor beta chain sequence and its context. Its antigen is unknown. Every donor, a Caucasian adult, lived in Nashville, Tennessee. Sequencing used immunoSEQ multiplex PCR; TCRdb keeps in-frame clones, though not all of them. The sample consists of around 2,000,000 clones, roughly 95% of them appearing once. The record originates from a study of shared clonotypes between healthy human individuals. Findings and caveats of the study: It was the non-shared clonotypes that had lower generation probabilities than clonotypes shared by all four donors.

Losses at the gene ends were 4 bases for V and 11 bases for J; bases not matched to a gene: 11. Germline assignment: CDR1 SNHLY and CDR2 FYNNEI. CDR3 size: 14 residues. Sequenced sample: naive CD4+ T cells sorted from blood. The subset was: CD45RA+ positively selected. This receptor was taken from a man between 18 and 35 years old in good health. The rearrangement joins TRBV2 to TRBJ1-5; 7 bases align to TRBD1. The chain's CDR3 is CASSASLQGTTQHF. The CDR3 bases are TGTGCCAGCAGTGCCTCATTACAGGGGACGACCCAGCATTTT.